This T cell receptor (beta chain) was profiled in a study of T cell repertoires in cytomegalovirus infection. V was pared by 2 bases and J by 3 bases, with 8 bases between. The CDR3 length is 13 residues. The germline V gene encodes CDR1 KGHSH and CDR2 LQKENI. Using its own MiXCR run on the reads, TCRdb lists one record per CDR3 protein. The sample has around 550,000 distinct CDR3 sequences; around a quarter are singletons. The receptor was isolated from a human donor in good health (CMV status not recorded). Some clones in this sample may be carry-over from other donors' samples. Sample: PBMCs. This chain joins TRBV18 and TRBJ2-7; D gene uncertain. The CDR3 coding sequence is TGTGCCAGCTCACCAGGGGAAAGCTACGAGCAGTACTTC. Translated: CASSPGESYEQYF.